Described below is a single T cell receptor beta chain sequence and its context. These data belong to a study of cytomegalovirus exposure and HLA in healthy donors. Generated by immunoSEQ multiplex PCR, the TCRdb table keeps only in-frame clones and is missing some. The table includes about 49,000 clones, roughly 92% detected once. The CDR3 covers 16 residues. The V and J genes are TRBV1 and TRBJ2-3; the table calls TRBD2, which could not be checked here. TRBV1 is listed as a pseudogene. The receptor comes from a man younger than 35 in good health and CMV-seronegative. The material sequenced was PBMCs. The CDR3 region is CTSSPGLAGGLGTQYF. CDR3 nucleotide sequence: TGCACCAGCAGCCCCGGACTAGCGGGAGGACTAGGTACGCAGTATTTT.